The 23 T cell receptor beta chains below were found in one sample sequenced in a study of blood T cells in healthy people across ages. A second roughly 7 to 11 cycle PCR used barcoded and J-beta primers. One entry per CDR3 protein results from TCRdb running MiXCR on the 5' RACE reads. Here the sample spans 720,000 or so distinct CDR3 sequences, 40% to 45% being singletons. Sequenced sample: blood. The receptors originated from a man older than 75 in good health.

This clonotype was detected many times. The chain recombines TRBV4-2 with TRBJ2-7; 9 nucleotides agree with TRBD1. Per germline, CDR1 LGHNA and CDR2 YNFKEQ. V was pared by 4 bases and J by 2 bases, with 6 bases of the junction left unmatched. The CDR3 totals 15 residues. CDR3 nucleotide sequence: TGTGCCAGCAGCCTTCGGGACAGGGATGCCTACGAGCAGTACTTC. Translated: CASSLRDRDAYEQYF.

The chain recombines TRBV20-1 with TRBJ1-5; TRBD1 aligns across 10 bases. Trimming at V came to 6 bases and at J to 3 bases, leaving 5 bases not matched to a gene. The germline gives CDR1 DFQATT, CDR2 SNEGSKA (reference sequence). CDR3 length equals 14 residues. CDR3 DNA: TGCAGTGCCCTGGGACAGGGGATCAATCAGCCCCAGCATTTT. Translating gives CSALGQGINQPQHF.

This clonotype occurred a few times. This sequence joins TRBV9 and TRBJ1-4; maybe TRBD1 (6 bases). Per the germline V gene, CDR1 is SGDLS and CDR2 is YYNGEE. Between the trimmed V and J ends, which lost 0 bases and 8 bases, there was a span of 11 bases. The CDR3 consists of 14 residues. CDR3 sequence (DNA): TGTGCCAGCAGCGTAGGCCCCACAGGGGAAAAACTGTTTTTT. Translated: CASSVGPTGEKLFF.

The chain joins TRBV7-2 to TRBJ2-2; D might be TRBD2 (6 bases). Germline CDR1 is SGHTA and CDR2 is FQGNSA. This CDR3 has 16 residues. V was clipped by 2 bases and J by 5 bases, with 15 bases between them. For the CDR3, the DNA is TGTGCCAGCAGCTTACGTGGGCGGGGTGGTACCGGGGAGCTGTTTTTT. Translating gives CASSLRGRGGTGELFF.

V and J are TRBV4-2 and TRBJ2-2; D is ambiguous. CDR1 and CDR2 (germline): LGHNA, YNFKEQ. Between the trimmed V and J ends, which lost 3 bases and 1 base, there was a span of 15 bases. The CDR3 extends over 17 amino acids. This CDR3 is CASSQDRLGRNTGELFF. For the CDR3, the DNA is TGTGCCAGCAGCCAGGACCGATTAGGCAGGAACACCGGGGAGCTGTTTTTT.

As concerns this clonotype: Since a much larger clone is just one base distant, this may be a read error. The V gene is TRBV29-1, the J gene TRBJ2-5, with a weak D call TRBD2 (5 bases). The CDR3 length is 12 residues. In germline, CDR1 is SQVTM, CDR2 ANQGSEA. Trimming removed 5 bases from V and 5 bases from J, with 12 bases in between. CDR3 residues: CSVSLGSETQYF. CDR3 sequence (DNA): TGCAGCGTTTCCCTAGGGAGTGAGACCCAGTACTTC.

The CDR3 here is CSGTNGRVVGYTF. CDR3 nucleotides: TGCAGCGGAACAAATGGCAGGGTGGTTGGCTACACCTTC. This rearrangement joins TRBV29-1 to TRBJ1-2; D might be TRBD1 (5 bases). The length of the CDR3 is 13 residues. The germline CDR1 and CDR2 sequences are SQVTM and ANQGSEA. V lost 7 bases and J 7 bases, leaving 19 bases between the germline ends.

This clonotype was recorded at least ten times. The CDR3 region is CASIAGASGDTQYF. The CDR3 nucleotides are TGCGCCAGTATAGCGGGAGCAAGCGGCGATACGCAGTATTTT. V is TRBV5-1 and J is TRBJ2-3; the match to TRBD2 covers 9 bases. V gave up 8 bases and J gave up 6 bases; unmatched junction bases: 10. CDR3 length equals 14 residues. CDR1 is SGHRS and CDR2 is YFSETQ in the germline V gene. Full variable domain (rest looked up from reference TRBV5-1 and TRBJ2-3): KAGVTQTPRYLIKTRGQQVTLSCSPISGHRSVSWYQQTPGQGLQFLFEYFSETQRNKGNFPGRFSGRQFSNSRSEMNVSTLELGDSALYLCASIAGASGDTQYFGPGTRLTVL.

This clonotype was found a few times. This chain joins TRBV7-2 and TRBJ2-7; D may be TRBD2 (6 bases). The CDR3 is 14 residues long. Germline values: CDR1 SGHTA, CDR2 FQGNSA. V was pared by 5 bases and J by 3 bases, with 14 bases between. The DNA for the CDR3 is TGTGCCAGCAGCCTGGACGCCGGGGGCTACGAGCAGTACTTC. Its protein is CASSLDAGGYEQYF.

A few counts support this clonotype. CDR3 DNA sequence: TGTGCCAGCAGCTTATCCGAGGGTACGCAGTATTTT. Translation: CASSLSEGTQYF. The rearrangement links TRBV7-6 to TRBJ2-3, with D possibly matching TRBD2 (5 bases). Deletions cut 2 bases from V and 8 bases from J, with 8 bases between. Germline values: CDR1 SGHVS, CDR2 FNYEAQ. CDR3 length equals 12 residues.

This chain connects TRBV28 to TRBJ2-7; TRBD1 agrees at 10 bases. V lost 5 bases and J lost 5; bases outside the gene matches: 9. CDR1 and CDR2 (germline): MDHEN, SYDVKM. This CDR3 spans 15 amino acids. The CDR3 reads CASSPGDRGRDEQYF. The DNA of the CDR3 is TGTGCCAGCAGTCCCGGGGACAGGGGCAGGGACGAGCAGTACTTC.

This clonotype was found a few times. V gene TRBV20-1 combines with J gene TRBJ2-1; 11 bases agree with TRBD2. Germline lookup yields CDR1 DFQATT and CDR2 SNEGSKA (reference sequence). The trim removed 2 bases at V and 0 bases at J, leaving 6 bases unmatched. CDR3 length: 17 residues. Here the CDR3 reads CSARSVAGGPSYNEQFF. In DNA, the CDR3 is TGCAGTGCTAGATCGGTAGCGGGAGGGCCCTCCTACAATGAGCAGTTCTTC.

The chain has TRBV15 and TRBJ2-1; 10 nucleotides match TRBD2. The CDR3 is 17 amino acids. Germline trimming cut 3 bases from V and 2 bases from J; bases unmatched to any gene: 7. From germline, CDR1 is LNHNV and CDR2 YYDKDF (reference sequence). CDR3 in DNA: TGTGCCACCAGCAGTGCCGTACTAGCGGGAACCTACAATGAGCAGTTCTTC. It specifies CATSSAVLAGTYNEQFF.

CDR3 sequence: CASSFGGSGNSPLHF. Here the CDR3 DNA reads TGTGCCAGCAGTTTTGGGGGTAGTGGTAATTCACCCCTCCACTTT. The chain joins TRBV12-3 or TRBV12-4 to TRBJ1-6; D perhaps matches TRBD1 (5 bases). V was clipped by 3 bases and J by 6 bases, with 12 bases between them. This CDR3 has 15 residues.

The chain recombines TRBV18 with TRBJ1-2; D not certain. V was pared by 4 bases and J by 4 bases, with 13 bases between. The CDR3 length is 14 residues. Germline lookup yields CDR1 KGHSH and CDR2 LQKENI. The CDR3 protein is CASSQEVTSYGYTF. The CDR3 DNA follows: TGTGCCAGCTCACAGGAGGTGACCTCCTATGGCTACACCTTC.

This sequence joins TRBV20-1 and TRBJ2-7; 11 bases agree with TRBD2. CDR3 length: 13 amino acids. Looked up from germline, CDR1 is DFQATT and CDR2 is SNEGSKA (reference sequence). V dropped 4 bases and J dropped 3; count of bases not matched to a gene: 2. CDR3 nucleotides: TGCAGTGCTAAGGGACTAGCGGTCTACGAGCAGTACTTC. Residues: CSAKGLAVYEQYF.

The V and J genes are TRBV20-1 and TRBJ1-5; no firm D call. The germline V and J ends were trimmed by 0 bases and 5 bases, with 8 bases remaining between them. The CDR3 consists of 13 residues. The germline V gene has CDR1 DFQATT and CDR2 SNEGSKA (reference sequence). Here the CDR3 DNA reads TGCAGTGCTAGAGATGGACTTTATCAGCCCCAGCATTTT. Protein product: CSARDGLYQPQHF.

The table lists this clonotype with many counts. J is TRBJ1-5 and V is TRBV6-1; the D is unclear. With 6 bases removed from V and 11 bases from J, the gap between germline ends came to 14 bases. This CDR3 is built from 12 residues. The germline CDR1 and CDR2 sequences are MNHNS and SASEGT. The CDR3 nucleotides read TGTGCCAGCAGCCGGCCACGTATGGCCCAGCATTTT. It yields the protein CASSRPRMAQHF.

V and J are TRBV7-6 and TRBJ2-7; 11 bases map to TRBD2. CDR1 is SGHVS and CDR2 is FNYEAQ in the germline V gene. The CDR3 is 19 amino acids. The V segment lost 3 bases and the J segment 0 bases; nucleotides outside the gene matches: 13. The CDR3 reads CASSLGPLAGGASSYEQYF. In DNA, the CDR3 is TGTGCCAGCAGCTTGGGCCCCTTAGCGGGAGGGGCAAGCTCCTACGAGCAGTACTTC.

A remark on this clonotype: Just one base apart from a much larger clone, this may be a read error. The chain has TRBV6-6 and TRBJ2-7, with D maybe TRBD2 (6 bases). Germline V gene sequence: CDR1 MNHNY, CDR2 SVGAGI (reference sequence). The CDR3 runs to 13 residues. V was pared by 4 bases and J by 4 bases, with 11 bases between. The CDR3 DNA reads TGTGCCAGCAGTTGCTCGGGGGAGTACGAGCAGTACTTC. This sequence encodes CASSCSGEYEQYF.

As concerns this clonotype: This may stem from a read error, because a much larger clone lies one nucleotide away. The chain joins TRBV29-1 to TRBJ2-1; 7 bases are a match to TRBD2. The CDR3 is made up of 14 amino acids. Germline V gene sequence: CDR1 SQVTM, CDR2 ANQGSEA. Trimming at V came to 4 bases and at J to 6 bases, leaving 9 bases not matched to a gene. In DNA, the CDR3 is TGCAGCGTTGGGATGACTAGCAGGCCCAATGAGCAGTTCTTC. This encodes CSVGMTSRPNEQFF.

In DNA form, the CDR3 reads TGCAGTGCTAGCTCCCGGACAGGGCGTCAGCCCCAGCATTTT. Amino acids: CSASSRTGRQPQHF. The chain has TRBV20-1 and TRBJ1-5; TRBD1 matches at 8 bases. This CDR3 region has 14 residues. Germline loops: CDR1 DFQATT, CDR2 SNEGSKA (reference sequence). V lost 3 bases, J lost 6 bases, and 7 bases stayed unmatched.

The CDR3 spells CASSESGGNSPLHF. The CDR3, as DNA: TGCGCCAGCAGTGAGTCAGGGGGAAATTCACCCCTCCACTTT. The chain carries TRBV10-2 and TRBJ1-6; TRBD1 is a possible D gene (6 bases). The CDR3 consists of 14 residues. The germline V gene has CDR1 WSHSY and CDR2 SAAADI. V was shortened by 0 bases and J by 7 bases, with 7 bases between the two germline ends.